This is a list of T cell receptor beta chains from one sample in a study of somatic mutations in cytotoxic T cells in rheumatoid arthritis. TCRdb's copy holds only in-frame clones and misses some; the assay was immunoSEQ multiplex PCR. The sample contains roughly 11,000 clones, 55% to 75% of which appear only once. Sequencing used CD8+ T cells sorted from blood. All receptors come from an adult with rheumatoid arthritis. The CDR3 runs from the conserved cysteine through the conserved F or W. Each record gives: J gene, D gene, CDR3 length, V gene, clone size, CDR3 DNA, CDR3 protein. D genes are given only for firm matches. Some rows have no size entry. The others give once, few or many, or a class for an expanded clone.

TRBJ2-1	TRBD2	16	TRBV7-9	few	TGTGCCAGCAGCTCGGGGGCTAGCGGGGGGGCTAATGAGCAGTTCTTC	CASSSGASGGANEQFF
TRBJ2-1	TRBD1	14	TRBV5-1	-	TGCGCCAGCAGCTTGGGACAGGGCTACAATGAGCAGTTCTTC	CASSLGQGYNEQFF
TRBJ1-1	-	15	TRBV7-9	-	TGTGCCAGCAGCTTAGAATTCGAGTTAGGTAAAGGCGCTTTCTTT	CASSLEFELGKGAFF
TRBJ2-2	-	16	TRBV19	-	TGTGCCAGTAGTATATGGATAGCGGTGAACACCGGGGAGCTGTTTTTT	CASSIWIAVNTGELFF
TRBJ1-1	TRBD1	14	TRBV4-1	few	TGCGCCAGCAGCCAAGGACAGGGGACCACTGAAGCTTTCTTT	CASSQGQGTTEAFF
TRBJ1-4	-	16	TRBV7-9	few	TGTGCCAGCAGCCCTCCGTGGGGACGGCCTAATGAAAAACTGTTTTTT	CASSPPWGRPNEKLFF
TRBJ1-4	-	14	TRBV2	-	TGTGCCAGCAGTGAACCTCTGAACCTCGAAAAACTGTTTTTT	CASSEPLNLEKLFF
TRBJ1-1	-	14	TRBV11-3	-	TGTGCCAGCAGCTTAAGCGGGGGTATGTCCGAAACTTTCTTT	CASSLSGGMSETFF
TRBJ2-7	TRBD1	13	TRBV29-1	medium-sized	TGCAGCGTGGCCCAGGGGGAACCCTACGAGCAGTACTTC	CSVAQGEPYEQYF
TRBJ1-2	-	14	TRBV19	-	TGTGCCAGTAGTCGCAGGGACCTCGACTATGGCTACACCTTC	CASSRRDLDYGYTF
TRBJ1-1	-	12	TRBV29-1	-	TGCAGCGTTGAACCCCCGACGGTGGGAGCTTTCTTT	CSVEPPTVGAFF
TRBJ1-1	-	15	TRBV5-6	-	TGTGCCAGCAGCTTGACTCTGGGGCTATTTGCTGAAGCTTTCTTT	CASSLTLGLFAEAFF
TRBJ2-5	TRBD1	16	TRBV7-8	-	TGTGCCAGCAGCCAACCGGGACAGGGAATACAAGAGACCCAGTACTTC	CASSQPGQGIQETQYF
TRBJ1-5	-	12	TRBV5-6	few	TGTGCCAGCAGCTCGGGAGGTCAGCCCCAGCATTTT	CASSSGGQPQHF
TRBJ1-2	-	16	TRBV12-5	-	TGTGCTAGTGGTTTGGTATACCCGGGACGGAACTATGGCTACACCTTC	CASGLVYPGRNYGYTF
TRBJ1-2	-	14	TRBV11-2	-	TGTGCCAGCAGCTTACCGGGGCTGGGGTATGGCTACACCTTC	CASSLPGLGYGYTF
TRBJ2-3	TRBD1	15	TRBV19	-	TGTGCCAGTAGTGTTGGGACAGGGTTAGTAGATACGCAGTATTTT	CASSVGTGLVDTQYF
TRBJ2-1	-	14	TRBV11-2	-	TGTGCCAGCAGTCCAGGACCGAGACGGGCTGAGCAGTTCTTC	CASSPGPRRAEQFF
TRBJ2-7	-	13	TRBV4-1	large	TGCGCCAGCAGCCAGACAGGTTCCTACGAGCAGTACTTC	CASSQTGSYEQYF
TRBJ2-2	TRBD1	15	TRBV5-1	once	TGCGCCAGCAGCTTGACAGGGGGGCAAGCCGGGGAGCTGTTTTTT	CASSLTGGQAGELFF
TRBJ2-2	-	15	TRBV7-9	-	TGTGCCAGCAGCTGGGAGGGGGGAAACACCGGGGAGCTGTTTTTT	CASSWEGGNTGELFF
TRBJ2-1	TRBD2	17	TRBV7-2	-	TGTGCCAGCAGCTTAGTAGGGGCGGGGGACCCCTACAATGAGCAGTTCTTC	CASSLVGAGDPYNEQFF
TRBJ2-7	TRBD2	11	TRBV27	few	TGTGCCAGCGGGGGGGCCTACGAGCAGTACTTC	CASGGAYEQYF
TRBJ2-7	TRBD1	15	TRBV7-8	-	TGTGCCAGCAGCTTATGGCCGGGACAGACCTACGAGCAGTACTTC	CASSLWPGQTYEQYF
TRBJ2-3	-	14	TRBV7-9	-	TGTGCCAGCAGCTTAGTCGACTCTATGGGTACGCAGTATTTT	CASSLVDSMGTQYF
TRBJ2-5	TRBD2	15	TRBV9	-	TGTGCCAGCAGCGTAGGACTAGCGTACCAAGAGACCCAGTACTTC	CASSVGLAYQETQYF
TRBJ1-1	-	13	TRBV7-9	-	TGTGCCAGCAGCTCCCTGGCTTCCTATGAAGCTTTCTTT	CASSSLASYEAFF
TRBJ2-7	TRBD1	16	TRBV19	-	TGTGCCAGTAGTATAGATGGACAGGGGTACCCCCACGAGCAGTACTTC	CASSIDGQGYPHEQYF
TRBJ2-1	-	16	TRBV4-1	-	TGCGCCAGCAGCCAAGATCACCTCATGGCCTACAATGAGCAGTTCTTC	CASSQDHLMAYNEQFF
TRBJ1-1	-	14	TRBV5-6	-	TGTGCCAGCAGCTTGAATACAGGGAACACTGAAGCTTTCTTT	CASSLNTGNTEAFF
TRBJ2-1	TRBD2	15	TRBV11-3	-	TGTGCCAGCAGCCCCCGCCGGGGGGACGACAATGAGCAGTTCTTC	CASSPRRGDDNEQFF
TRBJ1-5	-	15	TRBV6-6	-	TGTGCCAGCAGTTACACGGGGAGGGTTCGTCAGCCCCAGCATTTT	CASSYTGRVRQPQHF
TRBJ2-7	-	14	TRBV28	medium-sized	TGTGCCAGCAGTTTCCCCAGCCGGGACTACGAGCAGTACTTC	CASSFPSRDYEQYF
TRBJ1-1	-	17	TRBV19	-	TGTGCCAGTAGCCAAAAGGCGGGAGGGACGGCGAACACTGAAGCTTTCTTT	CASSQKAGGTANTEAFF
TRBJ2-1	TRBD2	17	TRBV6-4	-	TGTGCCAGCAGTGACTCTTACGCGGGGGGGGACTACAATGAGCAGTTCTTC	CASSDSYAGGDYNEQFF
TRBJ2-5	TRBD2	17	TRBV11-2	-	TGTGCCAGCAGCTTAGTTTTGCCTAGTCTAGCGGGAGAGACCCAGTACTTC	CASSLVLPSLAGETQYF
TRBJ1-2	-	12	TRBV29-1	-	TGCAGCGTTAGTACCGGGTTGAATGGCTACACCTTC	CSVSTGLNGYTF
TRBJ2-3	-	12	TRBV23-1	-	TGCGCCAGCAGGGAGCCCACAGATACGCAGTATTTT	CASREPTDTQYF
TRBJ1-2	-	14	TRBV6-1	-	TGTGCCAGCAGTGTCCCGGGAGTCAACTATGGCTACACCTTC	CASSVPGVNYGYTF
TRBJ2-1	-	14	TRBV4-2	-	TGTGCCAGCAGCCAGGGTCTAGAGGTGGATGAGCAGTTCTTC	CASSQGLEVDEQFF
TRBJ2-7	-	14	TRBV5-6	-	TGTGCCAGCAGCTTTTTTGTACGATCCTACGAGCAGTACTTC	CASSFFVRSYEQYF
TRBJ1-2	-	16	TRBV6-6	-	TGTGCCAGCAGTTACTTTCCAGGCGGTGACAGCTATGGCTACACCTTC	CASSYFPGGDSYGYTF
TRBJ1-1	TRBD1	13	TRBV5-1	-	TGCGCCAGCCGACAGGGAGGGGTCACTGAAGCTTTCTTT	CASRQGGVTEAFF
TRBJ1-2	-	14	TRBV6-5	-	TGTGCCAGCAGTTACGTCGGGGCGGTGGATGGCTACACCTTC	CASSYVGAVDGYTF
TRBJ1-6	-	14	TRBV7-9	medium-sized	TGTGCCAGCAGCTTCGCCATGGGGTACTCACCCCTCCACTTT	CASSFAMGYSPLHF
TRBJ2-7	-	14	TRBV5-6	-	TGTGCCAGCAGCTTGGGACGAGCCTCCTACGAGCAGTACTTC	CASSLGRASYEQYF
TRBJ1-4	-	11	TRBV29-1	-	TGCAGCGGCAGGGCGAATGAAAAACTGTTTTTT	CSGRANEKLFF
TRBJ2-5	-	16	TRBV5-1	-	TGCGCCAGCAGCTTGGGGCGGTACTTGTACCAAGAGACCCAGTACTTC	CASSLGRYLYQETQYF
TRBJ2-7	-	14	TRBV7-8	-	TGTGCCAGCAGCTTATGGGAAGGGGCCTACGAGCAGTACTTC	CASSLWEGAYEQYF
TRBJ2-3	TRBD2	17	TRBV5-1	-	TGCGCCAGCAGATTGGGACTAGCGGGGGGGAGGACAGATACGCAGTATTTT	CASRLGLAGGRTDTQYF
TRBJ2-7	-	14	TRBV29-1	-	TGCAGCGTTGTGGAGGGCTGGAACTCCTACGAGCAGTACTTC	CSVVEGWNSYEQYF
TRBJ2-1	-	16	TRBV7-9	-	TGTGCCAGCAGCCCTCCTGAATTCGGCTCCTACAATGAGCAGTTCTTC	CASSPPEFGSYNEQFF